This T cell receptor (beta chain) was identified in a study of blood T cell repertoires in COVID-19. For the study at large: Both acute and convalescent COVID-19 samples were obtained from the United States, Italy and Spain.

V lost 5 bases, J lost 3 bases, and 15 bases lay in between. Germline CDR1 SGHTA, CDR2 FQGNSA. CDR3 size: 15 residues. Per the original methods: Reference gene primer amplification yielded estimated nucleated cell counts. Data came from immunoSEQ multiplex PCR; TCRdb stores just in-frame clones and leaves some out. V and J calls and clone size are those listed in that table; D and trimming were worked out from the DNA. The repertoire holds 200,000 or so clones, with around 84% as singletons. Sequenced material: peripheral blood. The TCR comes from a man older than 75 with acute or convalescent COVID-19. The chain carries TRBV7-2 and TRBJ2-3; maybe TRBD2 (6 bases). For the CDR3, the DNA is TGTGCCAGCAGCCCCTTAGCGGTAGAGACAGATACGCAGTATTTT. Residues: CASSPLAVETDTQYF.